This is a list of T cell receptor beta chains from one sample in a study of T cell changes during pregnancy in multiple sclerosis. The protocol was immunoSEQ multiplex PCR, while the TCRdb copy is restricted to in-frame clones and leaves out a portion. The sample lists some 100,000 clones, about 90% occurring once. The specimen comprised peripheral blood, sampled after pregnancy. Receptors were obtained from a female donor with multiple sclerosis, enrolled in a pregnancy study. The CDR3 runs from the conserved cysteine through the conserved F or W. A D gene is named only where the DNA matches it firmly. Clone size appears in some rows only: once, few, many, or a class for an expanded clone.

16	TRBJ1-1	TRBV15	TRBD1	.	CATSRDVTGGNTEAFF	TGTGCCACCAGCAGAGATGTGACAGGGGGAAACACTGAAGCTTTCTTT
12	TRBJ1-1	TRBV28	.	.	CASRSPGTEAFF	TGTGCCAGCAGGTCCCCGGGCACTGAAGCTTTCTTT
14	TRBJ2-7	TRBV7-2	TRBD1	.	CASSLGQGKYEQYF	TGTGCCAGCAGCTTAGGACAGGGGAAGTACGAGCAGTACTTC
18	TRBJ1-2	TRBV4-3	.	.	CASSHAPGTSGINYGYTF	TGCGCCAGCAGCCACGCTCCCGGGACTTCTGGGATTAACTATGGCTACACCTTC
16	TRBJ2-7	TRBV5-1	.	.	CASSPRLRGNSYEQYF	TGCGCCAGCAGTCCCCGGCTCCGGGGAAACTCCTACGAGCAGTACTTC
12	TRBJ1-4	TRBV30	TRBD1	.	CAWYKAGGKLFF	TGTGCCTGGTATAAAGCAGGGGGAAAACTGTTTTTT
14	TRBJ1-2	TRBV9	TRBD1	once	CASSLSDRPYGYTF	TGTGCCAGCAGCTTATCGGACAGGCCCTATGGCTACACCTTC
16	TRBJ1-5	TRBV6-6	TRBD1	once	CASSYRPTGDNQPQHF	TGTGCCAGCAGTTACCGGCCGACAGGGGACAACCAGCCCCAGCATTTT
15	TRBJ2-1	TRBV6-1	TRBD2	.	CASSDLAGGSNEQFF	TGTGCCAGCAGTGACCTAGCGGGGGGCTCCAATGAGCAGTTCTTC
18	TRBJ2-7	TRBV7-2	TRBD2	.	CASSFHGGRGVKTYEQYF	TGTGCCAGCAGCTTTCATGGTGGGCGGGGGGTAAAAACCTACGAGCAGTACTTC
13	TRBJ1-2	TRBV6-1	.	.	CASSDTGRYGYTF	TGTGCCAGCAGTGACACAGGGCGGTATGGCTACACCTTC
11	TRBJ2-2	TRBV30	.	.	CAWSRSGELFF	TGTGCCTGGAGTAGGAGCGGGGAGCTGTTTTTT
13	TRBJ1-1	TRBV7-6	.	.	CASSPTGFTEAFF	TGTGCCAGCAGCCCCACAGGGTTCACTGAAGCTTTCTTT
19	TRBJ1-4	TRBV7-9	TRBD1	.	CASSELIGTGVATNEKLFF	TGTGCCAGCAGCGAACTCATCGGGACAGGAGTTGCAACTAATGAAAAACTGTTTTTT
15	TRBJ1-6	TRBV7-9	.	once	CASSPGSRANSPLHF	TGTGCCAGCAGCCCCGGATCCAGAGCGAATTCACCCCTCCACTTT
15	TRBJ2-3	TRBV15	TRBD1	.	CATSIGDRGTDTQYF	TGTGCCACCAGCATTGGCGACAGGGGAACAGATACGCAGTATTTT
14	TRBJ2-3	TRBV25-1	.	.	CASSEFGSTDTQYF	TGTGCCAGCAGTGAATTTGGCAGCACAGATACGCAGTATTTT
14	TRBJ1-6	TRBV2	.	once	CASSQNSYNSPLHF	TGTGCCAGCAGTCAGAACTCCTATAATTCACCCCTCCACTTT
12	TRBJ1-1	TRBV18	.	.	CASSGGNTEAFF	TGTGCCAGCTCCGGGGGGAACACTGAAGCTTTCTTT
15	TRBJ2-2	TRBV5-4	.	.	CASSSPGLPTGELFF	TGTGCCAGCAGCTCCCCGGGACTTCCCACCGGGGAGCTGTTTTTT
17	TRBJ1-1	TRBV6-1	TRBD1	.	CASSEKRTGGASAEAFF	TGTGCCAGCAGTGAAAAGAGGACAGGGGGCGCATCGGCTGAAGCTTTCTTT
13	TRBJ2-7	TRBV15	.	.	CATSSTAGLEQYF	TGTGCCACCAGCAGCACGGCGGGACTCGAGCAGTACTTC
17	TRBJ1-5	TRBV2	.	.	CASSENPGGQGNQPQHF	TGTGCCAGCAGTGAAAACCCTGGGGGCCAGGGCAATCAGCCCCAGCATTTT
10	TRBJ1-1	TRBV20-1	.	.	CSAGDKSAFF	TGCAGTGCTGGTGACAAGTCAGCTTTCTTT
15	TRBJ1-2	TRBV5-1	.	.	CASSLETGRVDGYTF	TGCGCCAGCAGCCTAGAGACAGGCCGGGTGGATGGCTACACCTTC
14	TRBJ2-1	TRBV6-5	.	.	CASSYSVASHEQFF	TGTGCCAGCAGTTACTCGGTGGCATCTCATGAGCAGTTCTTC
16	TRBJ2-3	TRBV19	TRBD2	few	CASSLRLAGRADTQYF	TGTGCCAGTAGTCTCCGTTTAGCGGGGAGGGCAGATACGCAGTATTTT
15	TRBJ2-4	TRBV4-3	TRBD2	.	CASSQQLAGGNIQYF	TGCGCCAGCAGCCAACAGTTAGCGGGGGGGAACATTCAGTACTTC
15	TRBJ2-7	TRBV7-2	TRBD2	once	CASSAWTSGSYEQYF	TGTGCCAGCAGCGCCTGGACTAGCGGGAGTTACGAGCAGTACTTC
18	TRBJ2-7	TRBV5-1	TRBD2	.	CASSLGGLAGGIPYEQYF	TGCGCCAGCAGCTTGGGGGGACTAGCGGGGGGAATACCCTACGAGCAGTACTTC
15	TRBJ1-2	TRBV19	.	.	CASSIDFSGNYGYTF	TGTGCCAGTAGTATAGATTTTTCAGGGAACTATGGCTACACCTTC
19	TRBJ2-6	TRBV7-2	.	.	CASSSRRGPVGGGANVLTF	TGTGCCAGCAGCTCCCGCCGGGGACCGGTCGGGGGTGGGGCCAACGTCCTGACTTTC
15	TRBJ2-1	TRBV28	TRBD2	once	CASIGSGRSYNEQFF	TGTGCCAGCATCGGTAGCGGGCGCTCCTACAATGAGCAGTTCTTC
19	TRBJ2-1	TRBV5-1	TRBD2	.	CASSASGTSGRGSYNEQFF	TGCGCCAGCAGCGCCTCCGGGACTAGCGGGAGGGGCTCCTACAATGAGCAGTTCTTC
14	TRBJ2-1	TRBV18	TRBD2	.	CASSPPGGDDEQFF	TGTGCCAGCTCACCACCGGGGGGGGATGATGAGCAGTTCTTC
16	TRBJ2-7	TRBV27	.	.	CASRRSSGSSSGEQYF	TGTGCCAGCAGAAGGTCCTCAGGGTCAAGCTCGGGCGAGCAGTACTTC
15	TRBJ1-1	TRBV5-1	.	.	CASNLEGRSDTEAFF	TGCGCCAGCAACCTGGAGGGGAGGTCGGACACTGAAGCTTTCTTT
12	TRBJ1-2	TRBV2	.	.	CASNLGSYGYTF	TGTGCCAGCAATCTCGGGAGCTATGGCTACACCTTC
15	TRBJ1-4	TRBV10-3	.	.	CAISHGIATNEKLFF	TGTGCCATCAGTCACGGGATTGCAACTAATGAAAAACTGTTTTTT
14	TRBJ1-1	TRBV5-4	.	.	CASSTQAGNTEAFF	TGTGCCAGCAGCACCCAAGCAGGGAACACTGAAGCTTTCTTT
12	TRBJ2-1	TRBV30	.	few	CAWSVLGDEQFF	TGTGCCTGGAGTGTACTCGGGGATGAGCAGTTCTTC
12	TRBJ1-2	TRBV27	TRBD1	.	CASRLDRGGYTF	TGTGCCAGCAGGTTGGACAGGGGGGGCTACACCTTC
15	TRBJ1-1	TRBV5-4	.	.	CASSLAGVADTEAFF	TGTGCCAGCAGCTTGGCCGGGGTTGCGGACACTGAAGCTTTCTTT
13	TRBJ1-1	TRBV27	.	few	CASSLGRGTEAFF	TGTGCCAGCAGTTTGGGTAGGGGAACTGAAGCTTTCTTT
14	TRBJ1-1	TRBV27	.	.	CASSSPRRGTEAFF	TGTGCCAGCAGTTCCCCCCGGAGGGGAACTGAAGCTTTCTTT
14	TRBJ1-4	TRBV28	.	.	CASSYAGSNEKLFF	TGTGCCAGCTCCTACGCGGGTTCTAATGAAAAACTGTTTTTT
15	TRBJ2-3	TRBV5-3	.	few	CARSAGRRSTDTQYF	TGTGCCAGAAGCGCAGGGAGGCGGAGCACAGATACGCAGTATTTT